This T cell receptor (beta chain) was captured by sequencing in a study of identifying expanded T cells in peripheral blood. Overall study findings and caveats: Across healthy donors, higher total template counts meant significantly greater roughly 2-week count variance. Over approximately two and four weeks, about 15 and 19 clones changed, versus more than 1 between replicates.

During the collection period, no donor immune events like infections were recorded. This CDR3 is 16 amino acids long. V shed 5 bases, J shed 8 bases, and the junction held 16 bases outside the gene matches. Germline V gene lookup returns CDR1 SEHNR and CDR2 FQNEAQ (reference sequence). Notes on this clone: The target antigen is unknown.

Here immunoSEQ multiplex PCR was the method, and the copy in TCRdb shows in-frame clones only, minus some. Counted here are approximately 120,000 clones, roughly 82% occurring once; the ten biggest clones make up about 3.1%. The source of this sequence is a person aged 18 to 70 in good health. V gene TRBV7-9 combines with J gene TRBJ1-2; 8 nucleotides line up with TRBD1. The sample consisted of blood. CDR3 bases: TGTGCCAGCAGCGATCGACCGGACAGGGTTCTATACGGCTACACCTTC. Its translation: CASSDRPDRVLYGYTF.